The rows below give T cell receptor beta chains drawn from one sample of a study of CD8+CD57+ T cells in acquired aplastic anemia. TCRdb re-called the reads with MiXCR, one entry per CDR3 protein. The sample holds over 150,000 distinct CDR3 sequences, just over 50% seen once. Sequencing was carried out using sorted CD4+, CD8+, or CD8+CD57+ T cells (not recorded which) from PBMCs. The receptors derive from a human donor with aplastic anemia. CDR3s include the opening cysteine and the closing phenylalanine or tryptophan. A D gene is named only where the DNA matches it firmly. Clone sizes are given selectively: once, few, many, or a class where the clone is expanded.

CDR3nt: TGTGCCAGCAGCGTCACGGGACAGGGTTCGGGGTATGGCTACACCTTC; CDR3aa: CASSVTGQGSGYGYTF; abundance: -; j_gene: TRBJ1-2; v_gene: TRBV9; d_gene: TRBD1
CDR3nt: TGTGCCAGCAGCTTAAACAGAGAGACCCAGTACTTC; CDR3aa: CASSLNRETQYF; abundance: -; j_gene: TRBJ2-5; v_gene: TRBV7-6; d_gene: -
CDR3nt: TGTGCCAGCAGCCCGAGTAGCGGGGGGCAGAGAGAGACCCAGTACTTC; CDR3aa: CASSPSSGGQRETQYF; abundance: -; j_gene: TRBJ2-5; v_gene: TRBV7-2; d_gene: TRBD2
CDR3nt: TGTGCCAGCCCGGTTAGCGGGAACACAGATACGCAGTATTTT; CDR3aa: CASPVSGNTDTQYF; abundance: -; j_gene: TRBJ2-3; v_gene: TRBV2; d_gene: TRBD2
CDR3nt: TGTGCCAGCAGTGAATCTATGGCGAACACTGAAGCTTTCTTT; CDR3aa: CASSESMANTEAFF; abundance: few; j_gene: TRBJ1-1; v_gene: TRBV25-1; d_gene: -
CDR3nt: TGTGCCAGCAGTCCCGCGGCGGGGGCGGGGTACGAGCAGTACTTC; CDR3aa: CASSPAAGAGYEQYF; abundance: -; j_gene: TRBJ2-7; v_gene: TRBV27; d_gene: -
CDR3nt: TGTCCCAGCAGCTTGGGTTCTTGGGTAGGGGGGCCATCCGCGCTCCACTTT; CDR3aa: CPSSLGSWVGGPSALHF; abundance: -; j_gene: TRBJ1-6; v_gene: TRBV7-8; d_gene: -
CDR3nt: TGTGCCAGCAGCCCCCGCGGTCAGGCAGATACGCAGTATTTT; CDR3aa: CASSPRGQADTQYF; abundance: many; j_gene: TRBJ2-3; v_gene: TRBV9; d_gene: -
CDR3nt: TGTGCCAGCAGTTCTTACACAGGTGTTACAGATACGCAGTATTTT; CDR3aa: CASSSYTGVTDTQYF; abundance: -; j_gene: TRBJ2-3; v_gene: TRBV12-3/TRBV12-4; d_gene: -
CDR3nt: TGTGCCACCCGGATTGGACAGGGCTCTAATGAAAAACTGTTTTTT; CDR3aa: CATRIGQGSNEKLFF; abundance: -; j_gene: TRBJ1-4; v_gene: TRBV19; d_gene: TRBD1
CDR3nt: TGTGCCAGCAGCCGGGCAGGGCAAGAGACCCAGTACTTC; CDR3aa: CASSRAGQETQYF; abundance: -; j_gene: TRBJ2-5; v_gene: TRBV12-3/TRBV12-4; d_gene: -
CDR3nt: TGTGCCAGCAGTGAAGTGGGACAGGGACGCGAGCAGTACTTC; CDR3aa: CASSEVGQGREQYF; abundance: -; j_gene: TRBJ2-7; v_gene: TRBV25-1; d_gene: TRBD1
CDR3nt: TGTGCCAGCAGTGATTACCGGGACAGGGTGGACCAAGAGTACTTC; CDR3aa: CASSDYRDRVDQEYF; abundance: -; j_gene: TRBJ2-5; v_gene: TRBV6-2/TRBV6-3; d_gene: TRBD1
CDR3nt: TGTGCCAGCAGCATGCGGACTGGACCTAGCACAGATACGCAGTATTTT; CDR3aa: CASSMRTGPSTDTQYF; abundance: -; j_gene: TRBJ2-3; v_gene: TRBV11-2; d_gene: -
CDR3nt: TGTGCCAGCAGCCGCGGGGATAGTTCCTCACCCCTCCACTTT; CDR3aa: CASSRGDSSSPLHF; abundance: few; j_gene: TRBJ1-6; v_gene: TRBV9; d_gene: -
CDR3nt: TGTGCCAGCAGGGAACTAGCGGGGACCACCTACGAGCAGTACTTC; CDR3aa: CASRELAGTTYEQYF; abundance: -; j_gene: TRBJ2-7; v_gene: TRBV6-4; d_gene: TRBD2
CDR3nt: TGTGCCAGTAGTTACACCCTGAACACTGAAGCTTTCTTT; CDR3aa: CASSYTLNTEAFF; abundance: once; j_gene: TRBJ1-1; v_gene: TRBV19; d_gene: -
CDR3nt: TGCGCCAGCAGCTCTACCGGGACAGCAAACACTGAAGCTTTCTTT; CDR3aa: CASSSTGTANTEAFF; abundance: many; j_gene: TRBJ1-1; v_gene: TRBV5-1; d_gene: TRBD1
CDR3nt: TGTGCCAGCAGCTCCTCTAGCGGGGCCAACAATGAGCAGTTCTTC; CDR3aa: CASSSSSGANNEQFF; abundance: many; j_gene: TRBJ2-1; v_gene: TRBV7-8; d_gene: TRBD2
CDR3nt: TGCAGTGCTAGAGATCCGGGACAGGGGGCGGGGGAGACCCAGTACTTC; CDR3aa: CSARDPGQGAGETQYF; abundance: -; j_gene: TRBJ2-5; v_gene: TRBV20-1; d_gene: TRBD1
CDR3nt: TGTGCCAGCAGCTACCAGGGTCGGCACAATGAGCAGTTCTTC; CDR3aa: CASSYQGRHNEQFF; abundance: once; j_gene: TRBJ2-1; v_gene: TRBV11-3; d_gene: -
CDR3nt: TGTGCCATAGCGGGAGGGGGCACAGATACGCAGTATTTT; CDR3aa: CAIAGGGTDTQYF; abundance: -; j_gene: TRBJ2-3; v_gene: TRBV10-3; d_gene: TRBD2
CDR3nt: TGTGCCAGCAGCTCGTACACAGATACGCAGTATTTT; CDR3aa: CASSSYTDTQYF; abundance: many; j_gene: TRBJ2-3; v_gene: TRBV7-9; d_gene: -
CDR3nt: TGTGCCAGTAGTATTCACGGGGGGCTCCACACCTTC; CDR3aa: CASSIHGGLHTF; abundance: -; j_gene: TRBJ1-2; v_gene: TRBV19; d_gene: -
CDR3nt: TGTGCCAGCGGCCAAGGGATCGCAGATACGCAGTATTTT; CDR3aa: CASGQGIADTQYF; abundance: -; j_gene: TRBJ2-3; v_gene: TRBV5-4; d_gene: -
CDR3nt: TGCAGTGCTAATTACGACAGGGGGCGTACAGATACGCAGTATTTT; CDR3aa: CSANYDRGRTDTQYF; abundance: -; j_gene: TRBJ2-3; v_gene: TRBV20-1; d_gene: TRBD1
CDR3nt: TGTGCCAGTAGAGTGAGGACAGGTTTGGGCACTGAAGCTTTCTTT; CDR3aa: CASRVRTGLGTEAFF; abundance: many; j_gene: TRBJ1-1; v_gene: TRBV19; d_gene: TRBD1
CDR3nt: TGCGCCAGCAGTGAGGGACAGGGGCCTTTCTTT; CDR3aa: CASSEGQGPFF; abundance: -; j_gene: TRBJ1-1; v_gene: TRBV10-1; d_gene: TRBD1
CDR3nt: TGTGCCAGTAGTAGGGGACAGGGGAAGGACGAGCAGTACTTC; CDR3aa: CASSRGQGKDEQYF; abundance: -; j_gene: TRBJ2-7; v_gene: TRBV19; d_gene: TRBD1
CDR3nt: TGTGCCAGCAGTGACTCGACAGGGGAGCTGTTTTTT; CDR3aa: CASSDSTGELFF; abundance: -; j_gene: TRBJ2-2; v_gene: TRBV6-4; d_gene: -
CDR3nt: TGTGCCAGCAGTTACTCAGGGCAGGAGCGAGGTGGGGAGCTGTTTTTT; CDR3aa: CASSYSGQERGGELFF; abundance: many; j_gene: TRBJ2-2; v_gene: TRBV6-6; d_gene: -
CDR3nt: TGCAGTGCCTCAAGGACAGGGAGTAACTACGAGCAGTACTTC; CDR3aa: CSASRTGSNYEQYF; abundance: -; j_gene: TRBJ2-7; v_gene: TRBV20-1; d_gene: TRBD1
CDR3nt: TGTGCCAGCAGCACTAGACAGGGGGCAAGGTACAATGAGCAGTTCTTC; CDR3aa: CASSTRQGARYNEQFF; abundance: many; j_gene: TRBJ2-1; v_gene: TRBV7-9; d_gene: TRBD1
CDR3nt: TGTGCCAGCAGCTCGGACAGGGTGAATTCACCCCTCCACTTT; CDR3aa: CASSSDRVNSPLHF; abundance: -; j_gene: TRBJ1-6; v_gene: TRBV7-8; d_gene: TRBD1
CDR3nt: TGTGCCAGCAGTCTGGGTTTCTCTGGAAACACCATATATTTC; CDR3aa: CASSLGFSGNTIYF; abundance: -; j_gene: TRBJ1-3; v_gene: TRBV2; d_gene: -
CDR3nt: TGTGCCACCAGCAGGGCCCCACAGGAGGTAGCTGAAGCTTTCTTT; CDR3aa: CATSRAPQEVAEAFF; abundance: -; j_gene: TRBJ1-1; v_gene: TRBV15; d_gene: -
CDR3nt: TGTGCCAGCAGCTCCACCCCCTCAGGGGTCCACGAGCAGTACTTC; CDR3aa: CASSSTPSGVHEQYF; abundance: large; j_gene: TRBJ2-7; v_gene: TRBV11-2; d_gene: -
CDR3nt: TGTGCCAGCAGCTTAGTAGGCACCGAATACTATGGCTACACCTTC; CDR3aa: CASSLVGTEYYGYTF; abundance: -; j_gene: TRBJ1-2; v_gene: TRBV7-9; d_gene: -
CDR3nt: TGTGCCAGCAGCGTCTTCACTAGCGGGGGTAGCTCCTACAATGAGCAGTTCTTC; CDR3aa: CASSVFTSGGSSYNEQFF; abundance: many; j_gene: TRBJ2-1; v_gene: TRBV11-2; d_gene: TRBD2